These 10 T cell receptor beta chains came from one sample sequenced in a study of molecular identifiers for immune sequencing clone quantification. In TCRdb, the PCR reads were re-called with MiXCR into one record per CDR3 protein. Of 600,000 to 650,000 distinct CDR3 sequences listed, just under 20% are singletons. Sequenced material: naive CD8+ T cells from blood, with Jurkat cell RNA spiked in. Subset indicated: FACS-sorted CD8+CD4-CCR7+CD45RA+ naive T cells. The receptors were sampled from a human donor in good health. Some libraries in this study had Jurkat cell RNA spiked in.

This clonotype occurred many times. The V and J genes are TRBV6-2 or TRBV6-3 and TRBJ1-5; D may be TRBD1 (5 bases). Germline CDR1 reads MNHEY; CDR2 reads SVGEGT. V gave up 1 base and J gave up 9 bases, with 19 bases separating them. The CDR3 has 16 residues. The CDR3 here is CASSYLGRLSGWPQHF. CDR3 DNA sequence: TGTGCCAGCAGTTACTTGGGCCGTCTATCAGGGTGGCCCCAGCATTTT.

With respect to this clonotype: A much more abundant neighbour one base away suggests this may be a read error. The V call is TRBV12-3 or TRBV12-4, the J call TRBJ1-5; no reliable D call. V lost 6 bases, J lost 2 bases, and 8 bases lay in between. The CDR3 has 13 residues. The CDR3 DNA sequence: TGTGCCAGCAGAAAACTTGGCAATCAGCCCCAGCATTTT. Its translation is CASRKLGNQPQHF.

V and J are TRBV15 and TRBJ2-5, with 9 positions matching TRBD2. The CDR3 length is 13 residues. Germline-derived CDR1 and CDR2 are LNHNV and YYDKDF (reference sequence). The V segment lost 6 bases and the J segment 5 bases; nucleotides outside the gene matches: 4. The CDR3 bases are TGTGCCACCAGATTAGCGGGGGTTGAGACCCAGTACTTC. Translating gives CATRLAGVETQYF.

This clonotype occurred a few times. The CDR3: CASSQREISSYNEQFF. CDR3 sequence (DNA): TGTGCCAGCTCCCAGCGGGAGATAAGCTCCTACAATGAGCAGTTCTTC. This rearrangement joins TRBV18 to TRBJ2-1; TRBD2 agrees at 8 bases. From germline, CDR1 is KGHSH and CDR2 LQKENI. The CDR3 is 16 amino acids. Unmatched junction bases numbered 7, after V lost 6 bases and J lost 0 bases.

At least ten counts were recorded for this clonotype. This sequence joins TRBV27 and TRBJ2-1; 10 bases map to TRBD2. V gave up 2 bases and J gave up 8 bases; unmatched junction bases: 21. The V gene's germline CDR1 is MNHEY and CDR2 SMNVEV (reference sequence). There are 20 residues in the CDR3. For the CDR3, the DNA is TGTGCCAGCAGTTTAGTTATTGGTGGGACTAGCGTCAAAAAGGGGGATGAGCAGTTCTTC. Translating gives CASSLVIGGTSVKKGDEQFF.

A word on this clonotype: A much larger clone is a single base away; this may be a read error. The CDR3 region has the DNA TGTGCCAGCGGGGACCTAGCGCGTGGGCAGTTCTTC. This gives the protein CASGDLARGQFF. V is TRBV27 and J is TRBJ2-1, with TRBD2 as a possible D gene (6 bases). The V gene's germline CDR1 is MNHEY and CDR2 SMNVEV (reference sequence). V was shortened by 8 bases and J by 12 bases, with 17 bases between the two germline ends. CDR3 length: 12 amino acids.

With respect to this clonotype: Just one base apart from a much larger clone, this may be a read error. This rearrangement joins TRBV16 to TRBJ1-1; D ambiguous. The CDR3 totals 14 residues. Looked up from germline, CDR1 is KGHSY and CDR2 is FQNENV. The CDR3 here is CASSQDDGNAEAFF. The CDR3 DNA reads TGTGCCAGCAGCCAAGACGACGGGAACGCTGAAGCTTTCTTT. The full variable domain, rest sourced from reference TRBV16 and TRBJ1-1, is GEEVAQTPKHLVRGEGQKAKLYCAPIKGHSYVFWYQQVLKNEFKFLISFQNENVFDETGMPKERFSAKCLPNSPCSLEIQATKLEDSAVYFCASSQDDGNAEAFFGQGTRLTVV.

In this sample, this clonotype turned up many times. Written as DNA, the CDR3 is TGTGCCAGTAGTAACCATGACAGGATTGGCCAGCATTTT. Translating it yields CASSNHDRIGQHF. The chain links TRBV19 to TRBJ1-5; tentatively, D is TRBD1 (6 bases). The CDR3 consists of 13 residues. V was clipped by 4 bases and J by 12 bases, with 16 bases between them. The germline CDR1 and CDR2 sequences are LNHDA and SQIVND (reference sequence).

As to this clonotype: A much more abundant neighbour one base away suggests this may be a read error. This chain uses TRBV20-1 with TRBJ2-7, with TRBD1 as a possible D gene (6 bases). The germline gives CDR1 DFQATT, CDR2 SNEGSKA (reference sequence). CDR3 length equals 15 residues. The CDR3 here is CSARDRRGYDYEQCF. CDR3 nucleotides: TGCAGTGCTAGAGATCGCAGGGGTTACGACTACGAGCAGTGCTTC.

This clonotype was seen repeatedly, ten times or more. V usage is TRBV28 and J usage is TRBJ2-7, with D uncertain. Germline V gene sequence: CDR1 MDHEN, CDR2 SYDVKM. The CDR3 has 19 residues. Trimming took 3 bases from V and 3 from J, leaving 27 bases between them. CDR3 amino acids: CASSFPRDTALPIHYEQYF. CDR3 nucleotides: TGTGCCAGCAGTTTTCCCCGAGACACGGCCCTCCCGATTCACTACGAGCAGTACTTC.